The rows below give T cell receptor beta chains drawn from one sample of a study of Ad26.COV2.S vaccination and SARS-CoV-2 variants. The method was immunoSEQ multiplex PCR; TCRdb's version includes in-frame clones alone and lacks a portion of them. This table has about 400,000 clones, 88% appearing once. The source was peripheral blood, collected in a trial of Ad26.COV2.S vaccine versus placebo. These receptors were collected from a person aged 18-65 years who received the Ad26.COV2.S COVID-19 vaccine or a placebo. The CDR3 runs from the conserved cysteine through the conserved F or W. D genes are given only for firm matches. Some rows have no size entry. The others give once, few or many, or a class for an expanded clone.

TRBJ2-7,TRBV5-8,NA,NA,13,CASSFGHSYEQYF,TGTGCCAGCAGCTTCGGACACTCCTACGAGCAGTACTTC
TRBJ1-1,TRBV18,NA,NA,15,CASSLNRELNTEAFF,TGTGCCAGCTCACTAAACAGGGAGTTGAACACTGAAGCTTTCTTT
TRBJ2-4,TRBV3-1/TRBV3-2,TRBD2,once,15,CASSQGGGIGNIQYF,TGTGCCAGCAGCCAAGGGGGAGGGATCGGAAACATTCAGTACTTC
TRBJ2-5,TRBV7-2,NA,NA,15,CASSLLRTLQETQYF,TGTGCCAGCAGCCTACTAAGGACTCTGCAAGAGACCCAGTACTTC
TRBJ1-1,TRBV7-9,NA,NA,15,CASSLGQAPNTEAFF,TGTGCCAGCAGCTTAGGGCAGGCCCCTAACACTGAAGCTTTCTTT
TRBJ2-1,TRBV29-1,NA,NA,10,CSVEGDEQFF,TGCAGCGTTGAGGGAGACGAGCAGTTCTTC
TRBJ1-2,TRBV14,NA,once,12,CASSQAEGGYTF,TGTGCCAGCAGCCAAGCAGAGGGGGGCTACACCTTC
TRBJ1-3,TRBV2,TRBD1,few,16,CASSGTGGFSGNTIYF,TGTGCCAGCAGTGGGACAGGAGGGTTCTCTGGAAACACCATATATTTT
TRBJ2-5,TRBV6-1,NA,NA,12,CASSESLETQYF,TGTGCCAGCAGTGAATCCTTGGAGACCCAGTACTTC
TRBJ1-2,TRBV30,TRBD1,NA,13,CAWVGQGRSGYTF,TGTGCCTGGGTGGGACAGGGACGCTCCGGCTACACCTTC
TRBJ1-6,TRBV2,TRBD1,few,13,CALTGTEYSPLHF,TGTGCCCTCACCGGGACAGAATATTCACCCCTCCACTTT
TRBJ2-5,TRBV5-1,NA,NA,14,CASSLGGVQETQYF,TGCGCCAGCAGCTTAGGTGGGGTCCAAGAGACCCAGTACTTC
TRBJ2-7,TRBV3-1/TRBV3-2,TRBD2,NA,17,CASSQVGWEGTPYEQYF,TGTGCCAGCAGCCAAGTCGGTTGGGAGGGGACTCCCTACGAGCAGTACTTC
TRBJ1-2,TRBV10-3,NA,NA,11,CAIGTNYGYTF,TGTGCCATCGGGACTAACTATGGCTACACCTTC
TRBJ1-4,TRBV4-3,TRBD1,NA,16,CASSQDPDRGGGKLFF,TGCGCCAGCAGCCAAGACCCGGACAGGGGAGGAGGAAAACTGTTTTTT
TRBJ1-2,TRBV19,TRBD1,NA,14,CASRRGQDNYGYTF,TGTGCCAGTAGGAGGGGGCAGGATAACTATGGCTACACCTTC
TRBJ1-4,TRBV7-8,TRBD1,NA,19,CASSLSRVLKTGVDEKLFF,TGTGCCAGCAGCTTAAGTCGGGTGCTGAAGACAGGGGTAGACGAAAAACTGTTTTTT
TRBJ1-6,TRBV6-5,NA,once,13,CASSLGGDSPLHF,TGTGCCAGCAGCCTCGGGGGGGATTCACCCCTCCACTTT
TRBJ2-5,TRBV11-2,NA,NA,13,CASSLETVETQYF,TGTGCCAGCAGCTTAGAAACAGTTGAGACCCAGTACTTC
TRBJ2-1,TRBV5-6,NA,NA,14,CASSLGQPGDEQFF,TGTGCCAGCAGCTTGGGGCAACCGGGGGATGAGCAGTTCTTC
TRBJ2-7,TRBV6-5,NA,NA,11,CASSQRDIPSF,TGTGCCAGCAGCCAACGGGACATCCCTTCCTTC
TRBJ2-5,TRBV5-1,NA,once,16,CASSLVGRGPGETQYF,TGCGCCAGCAGCTTGGTGGGGCGGGGGCCCGGGGAGACCCAGTACTTC
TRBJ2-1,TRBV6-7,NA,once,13,CASSYHRDNEQFF,TGTGCCAGCAGTTACCACAGGGACAATGAGCAGTTCTTC